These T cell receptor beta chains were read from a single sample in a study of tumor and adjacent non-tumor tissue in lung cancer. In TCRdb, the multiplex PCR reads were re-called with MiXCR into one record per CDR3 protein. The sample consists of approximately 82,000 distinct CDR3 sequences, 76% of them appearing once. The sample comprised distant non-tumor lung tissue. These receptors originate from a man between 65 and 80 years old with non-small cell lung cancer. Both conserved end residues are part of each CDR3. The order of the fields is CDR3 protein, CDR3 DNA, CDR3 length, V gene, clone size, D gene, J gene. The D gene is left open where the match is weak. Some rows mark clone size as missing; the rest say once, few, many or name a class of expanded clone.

CDSSSEQWAGSPLHF TGTGACAGCAGTTCGGAACAGTGGGCTGGATCACCCCTCCACTTT 15 TRBV28 NA NA TRBJ1-6
CSVERARLTYEQYF TGCAGCGTTGAAAGGGCGAGACTGACCTACGAACAGTACTTC 14 TRBV29-1 NA NA TRBJ2-7
CSVRLERDVLRETQYF TGCAGCGTGAGACTAGAGAGGGACGTTTTGCGAGAGACCCAGTACTTC 16 TRBV29-1 NA NA TRBJ2-5
CVCSPPANNEAFF TGTGTCTGCAGCCCCCCGGCGAACAATGAAGCTTTCTTT 13 TRBV11-3 NA NA TRBJ1-1
CASSQDYHGRAPGELFF TGTGCCAGCAGCCAAGATTATCACGGGAGGGCCCCCGGGGAGCTGTTTTTT 17 TRBV4-2 NA TRBD2 TRBJ2-2
CAISPSRAYEQYF TGTGCCATCAGTCCATCCAGGGCTTACGAGCAGTACTTC 13 TRBV10-3 NA NA TRBJ2-7
CANSSYGQGDIQYF TGTGCCAACAGTTCTTATGGACAGGGGGACATTCAGTACTTC 14 TRBV6-2/TRBV6-3 NA TRBD1 TRBJ2-4
CSVRRGTYYEQYF TGCAGCGTGCGAAGGGGGACCTACTACGAGCAATACTTC 13 TRBV29-1 NA NA TRBJ2-7
CSANPYLQTGQETHYF TGCAGCGCTAATCCCTACCTCCAGACAGGTCAAGAGACCCATTACTTC 16 TRBV29-1 few NA TRBJ2-5
CASSLGIPGPFSYEQYF TGTGCCAGCAGCTTAGGAATCCCGGGACCCTTCTCCTACGAGCAGTACTTC 17 TRBV11-1 NA NA TRBJ2-7
CAGTRREVSTDTQYF TGTGCAGGCACACGTCGGGAAGTAAGCACAGATACGCAGTATTTT 15 TRBV11-3 NA NA TRBJ2-3
CASSQVGGHGNEKLFF TGTGCCAGCAGCCAAGTAGGAGGGCATGGTAATGAAAAACTGTTTTTT 16 TRBV14 NA NA TRBJ1-4